Listed below are T cell receptor beta chains from one sample, sequenced in a study of blood T cell repertoires in COVID-19. Clones were read by immunoSEQ multiplex PCR, and TCRdb kept only the in-frame ones, dropping some. The sample carries some 300,000 clones, 85% to 90% recorded once. Sequencing was done on a sample of peripheral blood. These TCRs come from a woman aged 45-65 years with COVID-19, enrolled during active disease. The CDR3 runs from the conserved cysteine through the conserved F or W. The D gene is left open where the match is weak. Size tells how often a clone was seen (once, few, many) or the class of an expanded clone, and some rows leave it out.

D	length	J	V	size	DNA	CDR3
.	14	TRBJ2-3	TRBV7-9	.	TGTGCCAGCAGCTTACGAGACTACACAGATACGCAGTATTTT	CASSLRDYTDTQYF
.	14	TRBJ1-5	TRBV2	.	TGTGCCAGCAGTCCGACAGTTAGCAATCAGCCCCAGCATTTT	CASSPTVSNQPQHF
.	17	TRBJ1-6	TRBV7-2	.	TGTGCCAGCAGCCCTGGGGGACTTCCCTCCTATAATTCACCCCTCCACTTT	CASSPGGLPSYNSPLHF
TRBD1	15	TRBJ1-5	TRBV7-2	.	TGTGCCAGCAGCACACTAACCACCACCAGGACAGGGAAACATTTT	CASSTLTTTRTGKHF
.	14	TRBJ1-5	TRBV18	.	TGTGCCAGCTCACCAGGGGAGGGCAATCAGCCCCAGCATTTT	CASSPGEGNQPQHF
TRBD2	16	TRBJ2-1	TRBV4-3	.	TGCGCCAGCAGCCAAGATCCGGGGGAGGGCCGATTTGAGCAGTTCTTC	CASSQDPGEGRFEQFF
.	15	TRBJ1-5	TRBV7-2	.	TGTGCCAGCAGCTTAAAAGGGGGTGGTAATCAGCCCCAGCATTTT	CASSLKGGGNQPQHF
.	13	TRBJ2-5	TRBV6-1	.	TGTGCCAGCAGTGAAGAAACAAGTCAGACCCAGTACTTC	CASSEETSQTQYF
.	15	TRBJ2-2	TRBV5-1	.	TGCGCCAGCAGCTTGGACAGGGTAAACCCCGGGGAGCTGTTTTTT	CASSLDRVNPGELFF
TRBD2	16	TRBJ2-6	TRBV19	.	TGTGCCAGTAGTCCAAGGGGAGGGGCTGGGGCCAACGTCCTGACTTTC	CASSPRGGAGANVLTF
TRBD2	17	TRBJ2-5	TRBV2	once	TGTGCCAGCAGTGTAGAGCGCGGGAGGGCTTTACAAGAGACCCAGTACTTC	CASSVERGRALQETQYF
TRBD2	16	TRBJ2-5	TRBV5-1	.	TGCGCCAGCAGCCGAACAACTAGCGGGACGGGGGAGACCCAGTACTTC	CASSRTTSGTGETQYF
.	14	TRBJ2-3	TRBV2	few	TGTGCCGCCCTCGGCGGGTCTCACACAGATACGCAGTATTTT	CAALGGSHTDTQYF
.	14	TRBJ2-2	TRBV9	.	TGTGCCAGCAGCGTCGGGGTGAACACCGGGGAGCTGTTTTTT	CASSVGVNTGELFF
TRBD1	14	TRBJ2-5	TRBV24-1	.	TGTGCCACCAGTGATGACAGGGTGCGGGAGACCCAGTACTTC	CATSDDRVRETQYF
TRBD1	14	TRBJ1-2	TRBV19	.	TGTGCCAGTACCCCAGGGACAGGGCGCTATGGCTACACCTTC	CASTPGTGRYGYTF
.	15	TRBJ2-1	TRBV28	.	TGTGCCAGCAGTCCCCCCCCGGCGGGGGCCTATGAGCAGTTCTTC	CASSPPPAGAYEQFF
.	14	TRBJ2-7	TRBV14	few	TGTGCCAGCAGCCATGGCCTCGTTGTCCACGAGCAGTACTTC	CASSHGLVVHEQYF
.	15	TRBJ1-5	TRBV6-5	.	TGTGCCAGCAGTTACTCGACGGACGGGGGTCAGCCCCAGCATTTT	CASSYSTDGGQPQHF
.	13	TRBJ2-1	TRBV19	.	TGTGCCAGTAGTATGAACTACCGCAATGAGCAGTTCTTC	CASSMNYRNEQFF
TRBD1	14	TRBJ2-2	TRBV11-2	.	TGTGCCAGCAGGTCCCTACAGGGGACCGGGGAGCTGTTTTTT	CASRSLQGTGELFF
.	11	TRBJ2-7	TRBV10-2	.	TGCGCCAGCAGTGTCCTTAGCGAGCAGTACTTC	CASSVLSEQYF
TRBD1	12	TRBJ2-7	TRBV6-5	.	TGTGCCAGCAGACGGACAGGGGGCGAGCAGTACTTC	CASRRTGGEQYF
TRBD2	15	TRBJ2-1	TRBV30	.	TGTGCCTGGAGTGTACGAGCGGGGGCAGGGAATGAGCAGTTCTTC	CAWSVRAGAGNEQFF
.	15	TRBJ2-2	TRBV19	.	TGTGCCAGCACGGGACAACCTTTGAACACCGGGGAGCTGTTTTTT	CASTGQPLNTGELFF
.	16	TRBJ1-1	TRBV19	few	TGTGCCAGTAGTGCCGCCCTGGGGCTTGAGAACACTGAAGCTTTCTTT	CASSAALGLENTEAFF
.	14	TRBJ1-5	TRBV6-1	.	TGTGCCAGCAGTGAACAAGGAGGCAATCAGCCCCAGCATTTT	CASSEQGGNQPQHF
TRBD2	15	TRBJ2-1	TRBV5-1	.	TGCGCCAGCAGCCGGATCTCTAGCGGAGGGAATGAGCAGTTCTTC	CASSRISSGGNEQFF
TRBD1	17	TRBJ2-3	TRBV4-1	.	TGCGCCAGCAGCCAAGACTTGCGGGACAGGGGGCCAGATACGCAGTATTTT	CASSQDLRDRGPDTQYF
.	15	TRBJ2-3	TRBV6-4	.	TGTGCCAGCAGTGACGGGGGGAGGCTCACAGATACGCAGTATTTT	CASSDGGRLTDTQYF
.	14	TRBJ2-1	TRBV14	.	TGTGCCAGCAGCCAAGTTTCTAGCTACAATGAGCAGTTCTTC	CASSQVSSYNEQFF
.	13	TRBJ2-7	TRBV7-2	.	TGTGCCAGCAGCCCGTATCCGGCCTACGAGCAGTACTTC	CASSPYPAYEQYF
.	13	TRBJ1-4	TRBV20-1	.	TGCAGTGCTAGTGGGCGGGGGAATGAAAAACTGTTTTTT	CSASGRGNEKLFF
TRBD2	19	TRBJ2-1	TRBV14	.	TGTGCCAGCAGCCAAGTCTGGGGACTAGCGGGAGGACCCGTAAATGAGCAGTTCTTC	CASSQVWGLAGGPVNEQFF
.	14	TRBJ1-1	TRBV4-2	.	TGTGCCAGCAGCCAAGGGACTGAGAACACTGAAGCTTTCTTT	CASSQGTENTEAFF
TRBD1	15	TRBJ1-6	TRBV6-5	.	TGTGCCAGCAGTCTAAGGACAGGGTCGAATTCACCCCTCCACTTT	CASSLRTGSNSPLHF
.	15	TRBJ2-5	TRBV5-4	.	TGTGCCAGCAGCTTCGGTCGCCTCTCCCAAGAGACCCAGTACTTC	CASSFGRLSQETQYF
.	14	TRBJ2-7	TRBV6-5	.	TGTGCCAGCAGACCCGGGACTCCGAACTACGAGCAGTACTTC	CASRPGTPNYEQYF
.	16	TRBJ2-2	TRBV4-1	.	TGCGCCAGCAGCCAAGCTCTGGGGGCGGACACCGGGGAGCTGTTTTTT	CASSQALGADTGELFF
TRBD2	18	TRBJ2-4	TRBV4-2	once	TGTGCCAGCAGCTTCCGCCCTCCTAGCGGGAGGGATAAAAACATTCAGTACTTC	CASSFRPPSGRDKNIQYF
.	13	TRBJ2-7	TRBV7-9	.	TGTGCCAGCGACAGACTGATTTCCTACGAGCAGTACTTC	CASDRLISYEQYF
TRBD1	13	TRBJ1-1	TRBV20-1	.	TGCAGTGCTAGTGCCGACAGGGACACTGAAGCTTTCTTT	CSASADRDTEAFF
.	14	TRBJ2-7	TRBV7-2	once	TGTGCCAGCAGCTTAAACAGGGTGGGCAACGAGCAGTACTTC	CASSLNRVGNEQYF
TRBD2	15	TRBJ2-3	TRBV6-2/TRBV6-3	once	TGTGCCAGCCGCCCGGGGTCTAGCGGGAGAGATACGCAGTATTTT	CASRPGSSGRDTQYF
TRBD1	14	TRBJ1-4	TRBV3-1/TRBV3-2	once	TGTGCCAGCAGGGCACAGGGGTATGGGGAAAAACTGTTTTTT	CASRAQGYGEKLFF
.	19	TRBJ1-4	TRBV4-1	.	TGCGCCAGCAGCCAAGGCGGTGTCCGGACACCCAGGGCTAATGAAAAACTGTTTTTT	CASSQGGVRTPRANEKLFF
TRBD2	17	TRBJ2-7	TRBV18	.	TGTGCCAGCTCACCGACTAGCGGGAGGGCCGGTGGTCTCGAGCAGTACTTC	CASSPTSGRAGGLEQYF
.	14	TRBJ1-2	TRBV15	few	TGTGCCACCAGCGCCCGGACAGAAAACTATGGCTACACCTTC	CATSARTENYGYTF
TRBD1	15	TRBJ1-1	TRBV5-5	once	TGTGCCAGCAGCTTGACGACAGGGACAAACACTGAAGCTTTCTTT	CASSLTTGTNTEAFF
.	13	TRBJ1-1	TRBV19	.	TGTGCCAGTAGTATAGATCTAGCACGCGAAGCTTTCTTT	CASSIDLAREAFF
.	13	TRBJ2-1	TRBV9	.	TGTGCCAGCAGCGTGACTAGTAGGAATGAGCAGTTCTTC	CASSVTSRNEQFF
TRBD1	15	TRBJ1-5	TRBV4-1	.	TGCGCCAGCAGCCAAGGGGACAGGGGCAATCAGCCCCAGCATTTT	CASSQGDRGNQPQHF
.	16	TRBJ1-4	TRBV18	.	TGTGCCAGCTCACCCCAGTCCCTTGCAACTAATGAAAAACTGTTTTTT	CASSPQSLATNEKLFF
TRBD2	14	TRBJ2-3	TRBV2	.	TGTGCCAGCCTTAGCGGGGCTAGCACAGATACGCAGTATTTT	CASLSGASTDTQYF
TRBD1	18	TRBJ1-3	TRBV19	.	TGTGCCAGTAGTCGGACAGGCCCACGCACCTCCTCTGGAAACACCATATATTTT	CASSRTGPRTSSGNTIYF